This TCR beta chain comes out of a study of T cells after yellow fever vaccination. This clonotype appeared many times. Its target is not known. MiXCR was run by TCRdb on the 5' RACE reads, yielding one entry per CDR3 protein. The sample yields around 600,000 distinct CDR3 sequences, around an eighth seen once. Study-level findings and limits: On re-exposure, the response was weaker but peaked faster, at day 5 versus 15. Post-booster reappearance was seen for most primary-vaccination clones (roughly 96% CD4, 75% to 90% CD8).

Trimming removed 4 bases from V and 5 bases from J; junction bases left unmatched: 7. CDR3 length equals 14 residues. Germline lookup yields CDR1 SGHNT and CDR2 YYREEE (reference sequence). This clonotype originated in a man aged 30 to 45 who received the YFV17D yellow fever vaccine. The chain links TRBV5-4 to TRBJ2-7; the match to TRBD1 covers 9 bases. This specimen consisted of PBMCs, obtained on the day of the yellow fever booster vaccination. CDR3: CASSPGQGVNEQYF. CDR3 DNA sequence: TGTGCCAGCAGCCCGGGACAGGGTGTAAACGAGCAGTACTTC.